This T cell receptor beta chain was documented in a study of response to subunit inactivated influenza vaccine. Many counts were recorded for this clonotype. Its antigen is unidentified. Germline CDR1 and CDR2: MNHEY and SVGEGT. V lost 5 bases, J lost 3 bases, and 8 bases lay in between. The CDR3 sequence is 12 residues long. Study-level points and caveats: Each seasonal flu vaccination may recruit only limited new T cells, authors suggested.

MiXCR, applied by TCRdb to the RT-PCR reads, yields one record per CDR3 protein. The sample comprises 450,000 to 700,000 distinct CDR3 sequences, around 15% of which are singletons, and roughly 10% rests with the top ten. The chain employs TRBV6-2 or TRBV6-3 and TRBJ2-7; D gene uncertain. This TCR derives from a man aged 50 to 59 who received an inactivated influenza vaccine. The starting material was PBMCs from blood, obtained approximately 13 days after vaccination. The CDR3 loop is CASSPAHYEQYF. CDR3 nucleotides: TGTGCCAGCAGTCCCGCCCACTACGAGCAGTACTTC.